This entry describes one T cell receptor beta chain. As yet, its antigen is unknown. This specimen belongs to a study of cytomegalovirus exposure and HLA in healthy donors. Overall study context: The roughly 110 validation repertoires matched the approximately 700 first-cohort repertoires in platform, a later analysis reported.

Profiled with immunoSEQ multiplex PCR; TCRdb holds only in-frame clones, not every one. Of approximately 160,000 clones listed, around nine tenths were seen once; the top ten hold around 2%. CDR3 size: 13 residues. V gave up 1 base and J gave up 4 bases, with 5 bases separating them. Germline V gene data show CDR1 as SEHNR and CDR2 as FQNEAQ (reference sequence). Regarding the study as a whole: Researchers catalogued about 160 TCR beta chains as cytomegalovirus-associated. According to reports, the classifier identified cytomegalovirus status with high specificity and sensitivity. Under in vitro conditions, a few CMV-associated chains were confirmed as specific for CMV antigens.

This chain connects TRBV7-9 to TRBJ2-1, with D unresolved. The sequencing sample was made of PBMCs. The TCR comes from a woman aged 18-30 years in good health and CMV-seronegative. The CDR3 spells CASSLDVYNEQFF. CDR3 bases: TGTGCCAGCAGCTTAGATGTATACAATGAGCAGTTCTTC.